A selection of T cell receptor beta chains follows, all from one sample in a study of cytomegalovirus exposure and HLA in healthy donors. Data came from immunoSEQ multiplex PCR; TCRdb stores just in-frame clones and leaves some out. This table holds 100,000 to 150,000 clones, over 60% found once. Sequences were obtained from PBMCs. These receptors were taken from a man aged 60 to 69 in good health and CMV-seropositive. Each CDR3 is given with its conserved first and last residue. D genes are given only for firm matches.

D: -
J: TRBJ1-2
V: TRBV5-6
CDR3: CASSFSRSHNNYGYTF

D: TRBD1
J: TRBJ2-7
V: TRBV28
CDR3: CASRDPGQRYEQYF

D: TRBD1
J: TRBJ1-6
V: TRBV5-1
CDR3: CASSLRQGSGNSPLHF

D: -
J: TRBJ2-5
V: TRBV7-9
CDR3: CASSFGGGGETQYF

D: TRBD2
J: TRBJ2-2
V: TRBV5-5
CDR3: CASRLTSGGAGELFF

D: -
J: TRBJ1-4
V: TRBV30
CDR3: CALQVRTNEKLFF

D: TRBD1
J: TRBJ2-1
V: TRBV29-1
CDR3: CSVESRGQGALREQFF

D: -
J: TRBJ2-4
V: TRBV28
CDR3: CASNPREKRLAKNIQYF

D: -
J: TRBJ1-2
V: TRBV5-6
CDR3: CASSLGQTQYGYTF

D: -
J: TRBJ2-3
V: TRBV7-9
CDR3: CASSPKVRWSDTQYF

D: TRBD1
J: TRBJ2-7
V: TRBV28
CDR3: CASSVRSTGVYEQYF

D: TRBD1
J: TRBJ2-5
V: TRBV29-1
CDR3: CSVGWDRGRETQYF

D: -
J: TRBJ1-4
V: TRBV9
CDR3: CASSPTLRTNEKLFF

D: -
J: TRBJ1-1
V: TRBV21-1
CDR3: CARKNPTAGGAVEAFF

D: -
J: TRBJ2-7
V: TRBV5-1
CDR3: CASSLGATGRSTFGEQYF

D: -
J: TRBJ2-3
V: TRBV6-1
CDR3: CASRRTTSTDTQYF

D: -
J: TRBJ1-4
V: TRBV5-6
CDR3: CASNEAGAQTNEKLFF

D: -
J: TRBJ2-1
V: TRBV4-1
CDR3: CASSPVVASGNEQFF

D: -
J: TRBJ1-2
V: TRBV27
CDR3: CASSGGASTDNYGYTF

D: TRBD2
J: TRBJ2-7
V: TRBV7-9
CDR3: CASSLLGLAGGPQYF

D: -
J: TRBJ2-7
V: TRBV6-1
CDR3: CASSEVKDIFDYEQYF

D: -
J: TRBJ1-4
V: TRBV18
CDR3: CASSPQGLANEKLFF

D: TRBD1
J: TRBJ2-3
V: TRBV30
CDR3: CAWRDRGPDTQYF

D: TRBD2
J: TRBJ2-5
V: TRBV6-5
CDR3: CASSRGGAQETQYF

D: -
J: TRBJ2-7
V: TRBV7-2
CDR3: CASSQDSVNEQYF

D: TRBD1
J: TRBJ2-3
V: TRBV5-1
CDR3: CASSLAQGTADTQYF

D: TRBD2
J: TRBJ2-3
V: TRBV7-3
CDR3: CASSVGTSRTDTQYF

D: -
J: TRBJ2-7
V: TRBV30
CDR3: CAWSYLDEQYF

D: TRBD2
J: TRBJ2-1
V: TRBV5-1
CDR3: CASSLAQVAGHNEQFF

D: -
J: TRBJ2-5
V: TRBV20-1
CDR3: CSASRGTQYF

D: TRBD2
J: TRBJ2-3
V: TRBV5-1
CDR3: CASSGGTSGVADTQYF

D: -
J: TRBJ1-1
V: TRBV30
CDR3: CAWSVIGLEAFF

D: TRBD2
J: TRBJ2-5
V: TRBV6-1
CDR3: CASSGAGGPETQYF

D: -
J: TRBJ1-3
V: TRBV18
CDR3: CASSPGNRGNTIYF

D: -
J: TRBJ2-5
V: TRBV5-1
CDR3: CASSTQGGRGSETQYF

D: -
J: TRBJ2-5
V: TRBV18
CDR3: CASSPLGQQETQYF

D: -
J: TRBJ1-5
V: TRBV18
CDR3: CASSPRVLESQHF

D: TRBD1
J: TRBJ1-2
V: TRBV28
CDR3: CASRPLTGTTLRNYGYTF

D: -
J: TRBJ1-1
V: TRBV28
CDR3: CASCRAATRRAFF

D: -
J: TRBJ2-7
V: TRBV6-1
CDR3: CASSDSPRYEQYF

D: -
J: TRBJ2-4
V: TRBV30
CDR3: CAWDPGQAGIQYF

D: TRBD1
J: TRBJ1-3
V: TRBV5-1
CDR3: CASSDRVSGNTIYF

D: -
J: TRBJ1-1
V: TRBV19
CDR3: CASSIRGMNTEAFF

D: -
J: TRBJ2-7
V: TRBV6-4
CDR3: CASRLVTNGYF

D: -
J: TRBJ1-4
V: TRBV18
CDR3: CASSRGRTATNEKLFF

D: TRBD1
J: TRBJ1-1
V: TRBV6-1
CDR3: CASSEYRGETEAFF